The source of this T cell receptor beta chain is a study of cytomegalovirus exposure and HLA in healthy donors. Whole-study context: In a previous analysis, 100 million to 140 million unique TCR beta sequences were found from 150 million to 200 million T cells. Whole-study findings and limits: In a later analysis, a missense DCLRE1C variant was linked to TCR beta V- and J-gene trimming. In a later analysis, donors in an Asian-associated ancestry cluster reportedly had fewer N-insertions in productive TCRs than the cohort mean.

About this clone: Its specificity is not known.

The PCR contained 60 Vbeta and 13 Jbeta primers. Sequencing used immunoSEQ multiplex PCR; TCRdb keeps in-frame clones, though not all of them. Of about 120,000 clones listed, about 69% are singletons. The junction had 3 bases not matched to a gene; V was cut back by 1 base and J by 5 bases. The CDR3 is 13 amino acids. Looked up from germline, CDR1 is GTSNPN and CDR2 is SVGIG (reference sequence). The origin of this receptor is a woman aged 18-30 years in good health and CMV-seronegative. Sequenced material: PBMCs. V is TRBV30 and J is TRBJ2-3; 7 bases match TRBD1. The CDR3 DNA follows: TGTGCCTGGAGTGAGGGGGCAGGAGATACGCAGTATTTT. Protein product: CAWSEGAGDTQYF. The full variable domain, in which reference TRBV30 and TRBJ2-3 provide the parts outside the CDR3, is SQTIHQWPATLVQPVGSPLSLECTVEGTSNPNLYWYRQAAGRGLQLLFYSVGIGQISSEVPQNLSASRPQDRQFILSSKKLLLSDSGFYLCAWSEGAGDTQYFGPGTRLTVL.